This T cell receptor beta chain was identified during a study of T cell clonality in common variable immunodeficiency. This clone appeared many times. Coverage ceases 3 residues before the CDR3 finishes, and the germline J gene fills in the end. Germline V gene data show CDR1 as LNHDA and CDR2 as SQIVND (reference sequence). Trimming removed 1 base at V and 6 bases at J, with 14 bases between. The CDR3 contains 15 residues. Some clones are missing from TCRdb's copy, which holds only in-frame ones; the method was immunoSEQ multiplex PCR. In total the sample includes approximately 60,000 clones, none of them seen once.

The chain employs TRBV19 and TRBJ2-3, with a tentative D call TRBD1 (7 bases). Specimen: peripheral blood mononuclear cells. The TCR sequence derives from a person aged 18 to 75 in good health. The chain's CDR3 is CASSIGDRAGDTQYF. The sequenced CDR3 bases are TGTGCCAGTAGTATAGGGGACAGAGCGGGTGATACG.